These T cell receptor beta chains were read from a single sample in a study of T-cell memory formation after mild COVID-19. TCRdb used MiXCR to reprocess the 5' RACE reads, holding one entry per CDR3 protein. The table includes 85,000 to 130,000 distinct CDR3 sequences, 17% detected once. The sequenced material came from PBMCs or a T cell subset sorted from them (not recorded which). These receptors originate from an adult woman who had mild COVID-19 (a few samples of this study predate the infection). Cell type and time point are not known. The CDR3 runs from the conserved cysteine through the conserved F or W. Each record gives: CDR3 DNA, CDR3 protein, D gene, J gene, V gene, clone size. D genes are given only for firm matches. Clone size is stated in some rows and not others, as once, few, many or a class when expanded.

DNA: TGTGCCAGCAGCGTAGGAGGAGCAGTGGGCACAGATACGCAGTATTTT
CDR3: CASSVGGAVGTDTQYF
D: .
J: TRBJ2-3
V: TRBV9
size: many

DNA: TGTGCCAGCAGCGCTACCGGGACAGACACTGAAGCTTTCTTT
CDR3: CASSATGTDTEAFF
D: TRBD1
J: TRBJ1-1
V: TRBV9
size: .

DNA: TGTGCCAGCACCCTGGCTAGCGGACTTGCCTACGAGCAGTACTTC
CDR3: CASTLASGLAYEQYF
D: TRBD2
J: TRBJ2-7
V: TRBV11-1
size: many

DNA: TGTGCCAGTAGTCCCCGCGTTGTTCCCTACGAGCAGTACTTC
CDR3: CASSPRVVPYEQYF
D: .
J: TRBJ2-7
V: TRBV19
size: .

DNA: TGTGCCAGCAGCCGACGACCCGACTACGAGCAGTACTTC
CDR3: CASSRRPDYEQYF
D: .
J: TRBJ2-7
V: TRBV3-1
size: few

DNA: TGCGCCAGCAGCTCCGGACAGGGGGGCTACGAGCAGTACTTC
CDR3: CASSSGQGGYEQYF
D: TRBD1
J: TRBJ2-7
V: TRBV5-1
size: few

DNA: TGTGCCAGCAGCTCGTTCGCGCCGGGACTAGCGGGAGGTGTTCAAGAGACCCAGTACTTC
CDR3: CASSSFAPGLAGGVQETQYF
D: TRBD2
J: TRBJ2-5
V: TRBV7-2
size: few

DNA: TGTGCCAGCAGCTTAAGAACTCCCCTAGAGGGCACAGATACGCAGTATTTT
CDR3: CASSLRTPLEGTDTQYF
D: .
J: TRBJ2-3
V: TRBV7-8
size: few

DNA: TGTGCCAACCGAGGACTTCTTGAGGTCGGGGAGCTGTTTTTT
CDR3: CANRGLLEVGELFF
D: .
J: TRBJ2-2
V: TRBV7-9
size: .

DNA: TGTGCCAGCAGTGCTTCAGGGGTTTCCCAGTACTTC
CDR3: CASSASGVSQYF
D: .
J: TRBJ2-5
V: TRBV12-3/TRBV12-4
size: .

DNA: TGCGCCAGCAGCCAAGATTGGCAGGACCTGGTTGGGGCCCTCCACTTT
CDR3: CASSQDWQDLVGALHF
D: .
J: TRBJ1-6
V: TRBV4-1
size: many

DNA: TGCGCCAGTCATCTTGAGGTTTTGGCAGATACGCAGTATTTT
CDR3: CASHLEVLADTQYF
D: .
J: TRBJ2-3
V: TRBV5-1
size: few

DNA: TGCGCCAGCAGCTTGGAGCCTAGCAGCCAAGAGACCCAGTACTTC
CDR3: CASSLEPSSQETQYF
D: .
J: TRBJ2-5
V: TRBV5-1
size: .

DNA: TGTGCCAGCAGTTACTCGAAAGGGGTGGGGGAGCAGTACTTC
CDR3: CASSYSKGVGEQYF
D: .
J: TRBJ2-7
V: TRBV6-6
size: .

DNA: TGCAGCGTTCTAGCGGGAGACCGCTACGAGCAGTACTTC
CDR3: CSVLAGDRYEQYF
D: TRBD2
J: TRBJ2-7
V: TRBV29-1
size: few

DNA: TGTGCCAGCAGCTTAGGTACTCCTTTGGATGAGCAGTTCTTC
CDR3: CASSLGTPLDEQFF
D: .
J: TRBJ2-1
V: TRBV7-9
size: few

DNA: TGTGCCAGCAGTCCCAGGAGAGCGAACACCGGGGAGCTGTTTTTT
CDR3: CASSPRRANTGELFF
D: .
J: TRBJ2-2
V: TRBV7-8
size: .

DNA: TGCGCCAGCAGCGGGGGGGTCGCGAACACCGGGGAGCTGTTTTTT
CDR3: CASSGGVANTGELFF
D: TRBD2
J: TRBJ2-2
V: TRBV5-1
size: few

DNA: TGCGCCAGCAGCCAAGAGGTAACATTTGCTGGGGAAAAACTGTTTTTT
CDR3: CASSQEVTFAGEKLFF
D: .
J: TRBJ1-4
V: TRBV4-3
size: .

DNA: TGTGCCAGCAGACGAAGCCGCGGGACAGGAACCTACGAGCAGTACTTC
CDR3: CASRRSRGTGTYEQYF
D: TRBD1
J: TRBJ2-7
V: TRBV12-3/TRBV12-4
size: .

DNA: TGTGCCAGCAGTTTATCCTCAGGGGGCTACGAGCAGTACTTC
CDR3: CASSLSSGGYEQYF
D: TRBD1
J: TRBJ2-7
V: TRBV27
size: once

DNA: TGTGCCACCAGTGATTTGAACGGAGAGCAGTACTTC
CDR3: CATSDLNGEQYF
D: .
J: TRBJ2-7
V: TRBV24-1
size: .

DNA: TGTGCCACCAGTGATTTCCCTAGGGTTGGCCTGGGTGAGCAGTTCTTC
CDR3: CATSDFPRVGLGEQFF
D: .
J: TRBJ2-1
V: TRBV24-1
size: few

DNA: TGTGCCAGCAGTTTAGGGAGAGGTGCTTATGGCTACACCTTC
CDR3: CASSLGRGAYGYTF
D: .
J: TRBJ1-2
V: TRBV12-3/TRBV12-4
size: .

DNA: TGCGCCAGCAGCTTGGATGAAGGCGGAGGGGTAGACGGAAACACCATATATTTT
CDR3: CASSLDEGGGVDGNTIYF
D: .
J: TRBJ1-3
V: TRBV5-1
size: .

DNA: TGTGCCAGCAGCCAACCGGGGGCGGAGACCCAGTACTTC
CDR3: CASSQPGAETQYF
D: .
J: TRBJ2-5
V: TRBV3-1
size: many

DNA: TGTGCCAGCAGCTTAGCGGTGGGGGGCTCCTACGAGCAGTACTTC
CDR3: CASSLAVGGSYEQYF
D: .
J: TRBJ2-7
V: TRBV7-2
size: many

DNA: TGTGCCAGCAGCGTAAGGACAGGGGGCGAGTATGAGCAGTTCTTC
CDR3: CASSVRTGGEYEQFF
D: TRBD1
J: TRBJ2-1
V: TRBV9
size: .

DNA: TGTGCCATCATGGGGACTAGCGGGGGGGACAATGAGCAGTTCTTC
CDR3: CAIMGTSGGDNEQFF
D: TRBD2
J: TRBJ2-1
V: TRBV10-3
size: many

DNA: TGCGCCAGCAGCCAAGAGGGAGGGACAGTAATGAACACTGAAGCTTTCTTT
CDR3: CASSQEGGTVMNTEAFF
D: TRBD1
J: TRBJ1-1
V: TRBV4-1
size: few

DNA: TGTGCCAGCAGCGAGCGGGTCGCGAACACCGGGGAGCTGTTTTTT
CDR3: CASSERVANTGELFF
D: .
J: TRBJ2-2
V: TRBV7-6
size: few

DNA: TGTGCCTGGAGTGCGACTAGCGATGAGCAGTTCTTC
CDR3: CAWSATSDEQFF
D: TRBD2
J: TRBJ2-1
V: TRBV30
size: few

DNA: TGTGCCAGTTTAGGCTCCTATAATTCACCCCTCCACTTT
CDR3: CASLGSYNSPLHF
D: .
J: TRBJ1-6
V: TRBV27
size: once

DNA: TGTGCCAGCAGCTTAGGACAGGAGCCTTATAGCAATCAGCCCCAGCATTTT
CDR3: CASSLGQEPYSNQPQHF
D: TRBD1
J: TRBJ1-5
V: TRBV7-3
size: .

DNA: TGTGCCAGCAGCCTAACTAGCGGGGGCTACAATGAGCAGTTCTTC
CDR3: CASSLTSGGYNEQFF
D: TRBD2
J: TRBJ2-1
V: TRBV7-3
size: few

DNA: TGTGCCAGCAGCCGCCCAGGGGACGAGCAGTACTTC
CDR3: CASSRPGDEQYF
D: .
J: TRBJ2-7
V: TRBV7-6
size: many

DNA: TGTGCCACCAGCAGCCTCTCCCGGATAGCGGGAGGGTACTACAATGAGCAGTTCTTC
CDR3: CATSSLSRIAGGYYNEQFF
D: TRBD2
J: TRBJ2-1
V: TRBV15
size: .

DNA: TGTGCCAGCAGTTACACCGGCGGCTACGAGCAGTACTTC
CDR3: CASSYTGGYEQYF
D: .
J: TRBJ2-7
V: TRBV6-5
size: many

DNA: TGCAGTGCTCGAGGGATAGATACGCAGTATTTT
CDR3: CSARGIDTQYF
D: .
J: TRBJ2-3
V: TRBV20-1
size: .

DNA: TGCAGCGTTGAACTACAGGGGGATGAAAAACTGTTTTTT
CDR3: CSVELQGDEKLFF
D: TRBD1
J: TRBJ1-4
V: TRBV29-1
size: .

DNA: TGTGCCAGCAGCCAAACTGGAATAGGGAAGGACTCCTACGAGCAGTACTTC
CDR3: CASSQTGIGKDSYEQYF
D: .
J: TRBJ2-7
V: TRBV4-2
size: many

DNA: TGTGCCAGCAGCCCTAGGTGGCGGGAGGGCCCTTACAATGAGCAGTTCTTC
CDR3: CASSPRWREGPYNEQFF
D: TRBD2
J: TRBJ2-1
V: TRBV7-9
size: .

DNA: TGTGCCAGCAGCCTCTCGAGGAGCTACAATGAGCAGTTCTTC
CDR3: CASSLSRSYNEQFF
D: .
J: TRBJ2-1
V: TRBV7-8
size: many

DNA: TGTGCCAGCAGCGCCGGACAGGGGAATGAGCAGTTCTTC
CDR3: CASSAGQGNEQFF
D: TRBD1
J: TRBJ2-1
V: TRBV11-2
size: .

DNA: TGTGCCAGCAGCGAACTTTATCAAAATCAGCCCCAGCATTTT
CDR3: CASSELYQNQPQHF
D: .
J: TRBJ1-5
V: TRBV11-2
size: few

DNA: TGCAGCGTCGTATGGGACCGGAACACCGGGGAGCTGTTTTTT
CDR3: CSVVWDRNTGELFF
D: .
J: TRBJ2-2
V: TRBV29-1
size: .

DNA: TGTGCCAGCAGCTTGGGGTGGACAGTTGTCAATCAGCCCCAGCATTTT
CDR3: CASSLGWTVVNQPQHF
D: .
J: TRBJ1-5
V: TRBV5-5
size: .

DNA: TGCGCCAGCAGCCCCGGGACGAGCGGGGGAAATGAGCAGTTCTTC
CDR3: CASSPGTSGGNEQFF
D: TRBD2
J: TRBJ2-1
V: TRBV4-3
size: few

DNA: TGTGCCAGCGGGGGGAGAAGCTACGAGCAGTACTTC
CDR3: CASGGRSYEQYF
D: .
J: TRBJ2-7
V: TRBV9
size: many

DNA: TGTGCCAGCAGTGCCGGACTGCACACTGAAGCTTTCTTT
CDR3: CASSAGLHTEAFF
D: .
J: TRBJ1-1
V: TRBV25-1
size: few

DNA: TGTGCCAGCAGCTTATGGCAGGCGAACACCGGGGAGCTGTTTTTT
CDR3: CASSLWQANTGELFF
D: .
J: TRBJ2-2
V: TRBV7-9
size: few

DNA: TGTGCCAGCAGCTTGTATGGGACTAGCGTTGACAATGAGCAGTTCTTC
CDR3: CASSLYGTSVDNEQFF
D: TRBD2
J: TRBJ2-1
V: TRBV5-5
size: few